This paragraph reports one TCR beta chain. Its antigen remains unidentified. This sample stems from a study of radiotherapy plus CTLA-4 blockade in lung cancer. Study at large: Objective responses occurred in 18% of patients; around 31% had disease control. Overall study results and limits: Once radiotherapy plus ipilimumab had been given, TCR clones derived from tumor expanded in blood. Early blood T cell clone dynamics, with interferon-beta, were reported to best predict response.

CDR1 MNHEY and CDR2 SMNVEV come from the germline V gene (reference sequence). The V gene end was trimmed by 5 bases and the J gene end by 2 bases; junction bases not matched to a gene: 6. The CDR3 is made up of 16 amino acids. TCRdb's copy holds only in-frame clones and misses some; the assay was immunoSEQ multiplex PCR. The data show fewer than 95,000 clones, 83% seen once. Patients in the study, people with chemo-refractory metastatic non-small-cell lung cancer, received focal radiation plus ipilimumab CTLA-4 blockade. Sequences were derived from peripheral blood, sampled from a patient treated with radiotherapy plus ipilimumab. This receptor was obtained from a human donor with non-small cell lung cancer who had stable disease on radiotherapy plus ipilimumab. This chain connects TRBV27 to TRBJ2-3, with 11 bases aligning to TRBD2. CDR3 coding DNA: TGTGCCAGCAGTCCCCAACTAGCGGGAGCCACAGATACGCAGTATTTT. Protein: CASSPQLAGATDTQYF.